What follows are 6 T cell receptor beta chains derived from one specimen sequenced in a study of OX40 agonist ivuxolimab in advanced cancers. Measured with immunoSEQ multiplex PCR; TCRdb has only the in-frame clones, and not every one. The repertoire holds some 100,000 clones, with around 90% as singletons. Here the sequenced sample was CD4+ or CD8+ T cells sorted from blood, taken in a trial of the OX40 agonist ivuxolimab. The receptors come from an adult with an advanced solid tumor such as melanoma, head and neck, liver or kidney cancer.

The chain employs TRBV11-2 and TRBJ2-1, with 10 nucleotides matching TRBD1. The CDR3 runs to 14 residues. Germline V gene sequence: CDR1 SGHAT, CDR2 FQNNGV. The ends lost 5 bases at V and 5 bases at J; junction bases unmatched: 3. The CDR3 region has the DNA TGTGCCAGCAGCAAAGGGACAGGGGACAATGAGCAGTTCTTC. This translates into CASSKGTGDNEQFF.

This chain uses TRBV28 with TRBJ1-2; no definite D call. The CDR3 is 12 amino acids. Germline CDR1 is MDHEN and CDR2 is SYDVKM. Trimming stripped 2 bases from V and 5 bases from J, with 6 bases between. The CDR3 is CASSLGEYGYTF. CDR3 nucleotide sequence: TGTGCCAGCAGTTTAGGCGAATATGGCTACACCTTC.

This clone was observed a single time. The genes are TRBV9 and TRBJ2-1, with TRBD1 as a possible D gene (6 bases). CDR1 and CDR2 (germline): SGDLS, YYNGEE. Trimming left V 7 bases short and J 8 bases short, with 16 bases between. This CDR3 spans 13 amino acids. The CDR3 loop reads CASGEKQGHEQFF. For the CDR3, the DNA is TGTGCCAGCGGGGAAAAACAGGGACATGAGCAGTTCTTC.

Notes on this clone: The sample carries other DNA sequences with the same CDR3. The chain combines TRBV28 with TRBJ1-2, with 7 bases matching TRBD1. Germline CDR1 reads MDHEN; CDR2 reads SYDVKM. The CDR3 has 12 amino acids. With V trimmed by 6 bases and J by 4 bases, 2 bases remained unmatched. The CDR3 DNA is TGTGCCAGCAGCGGGACAGTCTATGGCTACACCTTC. Protein product: CASSGTVYGYTF.

The chain uses TRBV5-1 and TRBJ2-3, with 7 nucleotides matching TRBD2. Trimming removed 2 bases from V and 2 bases from J; junction bases left unmatched: 5. The germline gives CDR1 SGHRS, CDR2 YFSETQ. The CDR3 covers 15 residues. The CDR3 bases are TGCGCCAGCAGCTTAGAGCGGGGAAACACAGATACGCAGTATTTT. The encoded protein is CASSLERGNTDTQYF.

This chain uses TRBV11-2 with TRBJ2-3; no firm D call. With 0 bases removed from V and 3 bases from J, the gap between germline ends came to 10 bases. Germline CDR1 reads SGHAT; CDR2 reads FQNNGV. The CDR3 spans 15 residues. CDR3 nucleotides: TGTGCCAGCAGCTTAGAAAAATTGGGAACAGATACGCAGTATTTT. This gives the protein CASSLEKLGTDTQYF.